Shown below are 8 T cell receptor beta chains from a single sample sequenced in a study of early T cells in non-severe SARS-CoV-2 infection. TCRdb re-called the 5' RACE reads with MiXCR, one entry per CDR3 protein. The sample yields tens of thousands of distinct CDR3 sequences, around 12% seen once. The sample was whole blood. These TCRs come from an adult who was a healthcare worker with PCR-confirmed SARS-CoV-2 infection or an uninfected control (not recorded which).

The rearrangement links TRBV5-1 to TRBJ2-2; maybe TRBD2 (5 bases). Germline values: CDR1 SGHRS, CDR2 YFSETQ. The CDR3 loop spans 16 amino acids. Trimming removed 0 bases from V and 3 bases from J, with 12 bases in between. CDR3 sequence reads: CASSLVWEYDTGELFF. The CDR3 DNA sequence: TGCGCCAGCAGCTTGGTGTGGGAGTACGACACCGGGGAGCTGTTTTTT. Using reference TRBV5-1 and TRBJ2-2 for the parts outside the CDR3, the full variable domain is KAGVTQTPRYLIKTRGQQVTLSCSPISGHRSVSWYQQTPGQGLQFLFEYFSETQRNKGNFPGRFSGRQFSNSRSEMNVSTLELGDSALYLCASSLVWEYDTGELFFGEGSRLTVL.

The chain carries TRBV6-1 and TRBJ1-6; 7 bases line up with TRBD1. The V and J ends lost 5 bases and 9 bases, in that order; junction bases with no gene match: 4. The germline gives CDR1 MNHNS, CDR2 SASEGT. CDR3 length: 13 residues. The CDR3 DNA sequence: TGTGCCAGCAGTACAGGGGCATTTTCACCCCTCCACTTT. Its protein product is CASSTGAFSPLHF.

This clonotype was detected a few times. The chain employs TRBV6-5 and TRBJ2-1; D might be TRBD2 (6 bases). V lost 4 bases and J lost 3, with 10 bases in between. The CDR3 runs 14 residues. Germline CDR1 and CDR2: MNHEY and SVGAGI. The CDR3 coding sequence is TGTGCCAGCAGTTCGTCTAGCGACTACAATGAGCAGTTCTTC. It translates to CASSSSSDYNEQFF.

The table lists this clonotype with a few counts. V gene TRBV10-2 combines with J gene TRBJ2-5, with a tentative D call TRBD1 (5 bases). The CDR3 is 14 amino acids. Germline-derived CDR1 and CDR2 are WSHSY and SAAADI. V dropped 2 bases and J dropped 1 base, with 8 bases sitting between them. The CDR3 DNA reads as TGCGCCAGCAGTGAGGACAGACGCCAAGAGACCCAGTACTTC. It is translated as CASSEDRRQETQYF.

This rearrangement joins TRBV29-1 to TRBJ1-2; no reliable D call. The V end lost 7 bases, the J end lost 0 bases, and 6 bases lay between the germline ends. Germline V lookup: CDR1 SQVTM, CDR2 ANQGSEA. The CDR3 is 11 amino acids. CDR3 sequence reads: CSDAANYGYTF. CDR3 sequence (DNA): TGCAGCGACGCAGCTAACTATGGCTACACCTTC.

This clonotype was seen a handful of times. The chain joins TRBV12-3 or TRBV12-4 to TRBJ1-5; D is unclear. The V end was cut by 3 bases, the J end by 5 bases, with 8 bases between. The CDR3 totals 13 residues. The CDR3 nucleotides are TGTGCCAGCAGTTTTACAACGGATCAGCCCCAGCATTTT. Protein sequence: CASSFTTDQPQHF.

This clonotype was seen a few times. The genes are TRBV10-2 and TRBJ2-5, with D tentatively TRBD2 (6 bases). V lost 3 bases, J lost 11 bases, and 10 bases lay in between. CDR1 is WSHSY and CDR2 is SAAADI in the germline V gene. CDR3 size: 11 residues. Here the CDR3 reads CASSDPGLQYF. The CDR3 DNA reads TGCGCCAGCAGTGACCCGGGACTGCAGTACTTC.

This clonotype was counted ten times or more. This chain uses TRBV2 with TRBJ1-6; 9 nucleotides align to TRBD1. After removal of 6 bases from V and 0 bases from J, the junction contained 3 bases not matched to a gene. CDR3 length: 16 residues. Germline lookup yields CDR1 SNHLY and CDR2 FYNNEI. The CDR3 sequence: CASSPTGGSYNSPLHF. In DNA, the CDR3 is TGTGCCAGCAGCCCGACAGGGGGCTCCTATAATTCACCCCTCCACTTT.